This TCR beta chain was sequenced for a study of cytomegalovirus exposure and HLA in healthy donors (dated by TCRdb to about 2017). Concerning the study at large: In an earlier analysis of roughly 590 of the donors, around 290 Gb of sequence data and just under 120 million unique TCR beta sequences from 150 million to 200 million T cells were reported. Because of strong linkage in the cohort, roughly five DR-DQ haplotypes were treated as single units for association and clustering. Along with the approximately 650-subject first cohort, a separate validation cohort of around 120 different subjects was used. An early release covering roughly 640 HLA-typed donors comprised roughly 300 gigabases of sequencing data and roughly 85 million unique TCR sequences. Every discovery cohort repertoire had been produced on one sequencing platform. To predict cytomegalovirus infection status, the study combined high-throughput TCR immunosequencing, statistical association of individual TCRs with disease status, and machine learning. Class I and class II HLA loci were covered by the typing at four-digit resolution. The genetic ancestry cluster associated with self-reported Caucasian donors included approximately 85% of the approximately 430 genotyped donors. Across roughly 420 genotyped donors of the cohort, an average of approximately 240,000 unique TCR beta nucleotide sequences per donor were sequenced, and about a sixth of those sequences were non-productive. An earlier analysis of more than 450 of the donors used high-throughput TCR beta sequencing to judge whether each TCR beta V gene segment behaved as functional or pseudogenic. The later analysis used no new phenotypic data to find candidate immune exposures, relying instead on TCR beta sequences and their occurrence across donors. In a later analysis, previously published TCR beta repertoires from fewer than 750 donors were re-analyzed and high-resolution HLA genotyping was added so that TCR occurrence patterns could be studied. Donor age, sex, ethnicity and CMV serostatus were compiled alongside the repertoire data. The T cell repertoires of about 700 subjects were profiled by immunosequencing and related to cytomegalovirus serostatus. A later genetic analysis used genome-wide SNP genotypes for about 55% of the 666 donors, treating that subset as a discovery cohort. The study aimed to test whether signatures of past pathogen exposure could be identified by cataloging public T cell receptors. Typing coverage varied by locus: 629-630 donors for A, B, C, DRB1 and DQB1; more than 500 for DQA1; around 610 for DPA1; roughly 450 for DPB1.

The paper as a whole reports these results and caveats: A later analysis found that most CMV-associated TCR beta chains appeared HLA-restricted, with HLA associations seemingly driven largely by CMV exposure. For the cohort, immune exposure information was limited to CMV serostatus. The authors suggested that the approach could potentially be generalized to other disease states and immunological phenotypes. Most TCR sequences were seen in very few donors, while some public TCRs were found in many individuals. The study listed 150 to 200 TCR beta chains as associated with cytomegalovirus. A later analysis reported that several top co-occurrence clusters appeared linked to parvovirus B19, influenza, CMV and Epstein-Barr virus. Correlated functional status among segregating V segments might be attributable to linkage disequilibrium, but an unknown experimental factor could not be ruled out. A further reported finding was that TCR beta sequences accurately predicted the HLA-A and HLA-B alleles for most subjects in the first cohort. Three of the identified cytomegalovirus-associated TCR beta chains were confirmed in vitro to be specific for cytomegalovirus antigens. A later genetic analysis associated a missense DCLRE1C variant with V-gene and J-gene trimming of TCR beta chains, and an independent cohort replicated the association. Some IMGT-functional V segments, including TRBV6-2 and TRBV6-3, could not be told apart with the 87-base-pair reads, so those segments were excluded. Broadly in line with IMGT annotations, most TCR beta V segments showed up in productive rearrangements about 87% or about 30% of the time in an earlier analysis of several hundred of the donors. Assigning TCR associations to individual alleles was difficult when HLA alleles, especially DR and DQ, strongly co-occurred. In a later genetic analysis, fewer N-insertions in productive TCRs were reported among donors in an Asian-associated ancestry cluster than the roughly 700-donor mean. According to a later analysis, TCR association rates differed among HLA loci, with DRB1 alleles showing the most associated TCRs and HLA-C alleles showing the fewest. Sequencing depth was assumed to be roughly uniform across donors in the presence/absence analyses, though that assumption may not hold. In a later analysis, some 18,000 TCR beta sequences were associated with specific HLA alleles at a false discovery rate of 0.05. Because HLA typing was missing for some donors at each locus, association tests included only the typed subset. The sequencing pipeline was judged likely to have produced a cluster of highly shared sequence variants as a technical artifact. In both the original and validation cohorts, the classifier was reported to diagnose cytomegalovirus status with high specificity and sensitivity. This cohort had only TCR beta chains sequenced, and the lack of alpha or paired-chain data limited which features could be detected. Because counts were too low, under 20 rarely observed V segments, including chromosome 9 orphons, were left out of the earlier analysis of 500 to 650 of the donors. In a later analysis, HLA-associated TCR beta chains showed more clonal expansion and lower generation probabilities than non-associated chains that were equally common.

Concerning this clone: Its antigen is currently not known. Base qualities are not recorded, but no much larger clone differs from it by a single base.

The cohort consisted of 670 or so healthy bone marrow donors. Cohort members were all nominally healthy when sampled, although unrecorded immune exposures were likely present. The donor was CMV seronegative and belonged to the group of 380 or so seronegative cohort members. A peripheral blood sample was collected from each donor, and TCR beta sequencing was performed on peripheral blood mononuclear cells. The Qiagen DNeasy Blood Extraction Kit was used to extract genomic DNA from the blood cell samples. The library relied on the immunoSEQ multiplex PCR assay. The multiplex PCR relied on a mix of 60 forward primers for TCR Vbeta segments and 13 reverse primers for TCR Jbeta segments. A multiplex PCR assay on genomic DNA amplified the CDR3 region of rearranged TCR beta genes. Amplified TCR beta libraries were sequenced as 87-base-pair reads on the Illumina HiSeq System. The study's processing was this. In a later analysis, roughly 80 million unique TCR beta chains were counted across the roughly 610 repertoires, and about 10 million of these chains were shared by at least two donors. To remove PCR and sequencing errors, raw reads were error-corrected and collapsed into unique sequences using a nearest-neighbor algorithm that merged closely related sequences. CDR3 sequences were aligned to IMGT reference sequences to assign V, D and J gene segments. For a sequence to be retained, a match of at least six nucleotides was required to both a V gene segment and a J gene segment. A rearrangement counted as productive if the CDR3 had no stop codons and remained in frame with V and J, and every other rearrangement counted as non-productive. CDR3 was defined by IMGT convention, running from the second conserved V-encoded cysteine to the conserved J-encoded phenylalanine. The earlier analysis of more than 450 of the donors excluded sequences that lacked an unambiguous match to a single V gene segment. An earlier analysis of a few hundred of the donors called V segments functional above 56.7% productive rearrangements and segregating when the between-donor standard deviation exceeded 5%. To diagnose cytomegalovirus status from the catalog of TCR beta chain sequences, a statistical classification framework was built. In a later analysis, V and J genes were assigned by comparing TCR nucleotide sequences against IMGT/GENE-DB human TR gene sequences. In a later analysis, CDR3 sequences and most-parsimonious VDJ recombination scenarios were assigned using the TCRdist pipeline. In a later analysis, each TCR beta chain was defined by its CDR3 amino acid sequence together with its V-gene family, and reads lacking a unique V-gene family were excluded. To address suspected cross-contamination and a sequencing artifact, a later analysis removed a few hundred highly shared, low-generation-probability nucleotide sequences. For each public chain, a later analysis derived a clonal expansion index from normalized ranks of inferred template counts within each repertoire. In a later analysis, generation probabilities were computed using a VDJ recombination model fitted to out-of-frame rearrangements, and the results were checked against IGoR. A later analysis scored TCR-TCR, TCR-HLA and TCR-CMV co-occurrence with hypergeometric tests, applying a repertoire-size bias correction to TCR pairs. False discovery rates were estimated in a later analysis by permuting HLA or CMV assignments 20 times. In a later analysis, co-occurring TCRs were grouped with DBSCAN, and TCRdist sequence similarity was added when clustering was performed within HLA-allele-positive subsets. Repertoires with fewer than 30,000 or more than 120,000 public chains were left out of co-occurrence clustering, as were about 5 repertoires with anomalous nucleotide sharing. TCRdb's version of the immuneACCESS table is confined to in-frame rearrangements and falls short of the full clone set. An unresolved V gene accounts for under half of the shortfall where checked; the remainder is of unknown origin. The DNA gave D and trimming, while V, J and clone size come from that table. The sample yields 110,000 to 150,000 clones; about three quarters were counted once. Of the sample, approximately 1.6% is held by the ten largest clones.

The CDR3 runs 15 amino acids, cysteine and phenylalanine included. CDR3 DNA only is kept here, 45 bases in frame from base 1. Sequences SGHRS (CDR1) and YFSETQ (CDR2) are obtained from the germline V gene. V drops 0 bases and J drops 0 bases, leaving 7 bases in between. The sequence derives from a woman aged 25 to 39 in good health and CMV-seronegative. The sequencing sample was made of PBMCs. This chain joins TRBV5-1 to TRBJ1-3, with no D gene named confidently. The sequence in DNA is TGCGCCAGCAGCTTGGGTGAGAGCTCTGGAAACACCATATATTTT. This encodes CASSLGESSGNTIYF. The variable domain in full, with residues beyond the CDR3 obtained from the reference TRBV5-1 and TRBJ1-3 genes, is KAGVTQTPRYLIKTRGQQVTLSCSPISGHRSVSWYQQTPGQGLQFLFEYFSETQRNKGNFPGRFSGRQFSNSRSEMNVSTLELGDSALYLCASSLGESSGNTIYFGEGSWLTVV.